The subject of this entry is one TCR beta chain. Its antigen is not identified. The data were produced by immunoSEQ multiplex PCR, yet TCRdb's version contains in-frame clones alone and is incomplete. Altogether about 60,000 clones are present, about 90% being singletons, with the ten largest covering around 1.7%. The data stem from a study of OX40 agonist ivuxolimab in advanced cancers. Study observations and caveats: In the expanded peripheral T cells, antigen specificity was never determined.

Collection of blood occurred at baseline, at cycle 4 day 1, and at cycle 7 day 1. V shed 4 bases and J 3 bases; nucleotides not matched to a gene: 5. The CDR3 contains 15 residues. Germline CDR1 and CDR2: MGHRA and YSYEKL. The TCR was taken from an adult with an advanced solid tumor such as melanoma, head and neck, liver or kidney cancer. This sequence joins TRBV4-1 and TRBJ2-7, with 11 bases matching TRBD1. Material: CD4+ or CD8+ T cells sorted from blood, obtained in a trial of the OX40 agonist ivuxolimab. In nucleotides, the CDR3 is TGCGCCAGCAGCCTCAGGACAGGGGGCAGCTACGAGCAGTACTTC. This sequence encodes CASSLRTGGSYEQYF.